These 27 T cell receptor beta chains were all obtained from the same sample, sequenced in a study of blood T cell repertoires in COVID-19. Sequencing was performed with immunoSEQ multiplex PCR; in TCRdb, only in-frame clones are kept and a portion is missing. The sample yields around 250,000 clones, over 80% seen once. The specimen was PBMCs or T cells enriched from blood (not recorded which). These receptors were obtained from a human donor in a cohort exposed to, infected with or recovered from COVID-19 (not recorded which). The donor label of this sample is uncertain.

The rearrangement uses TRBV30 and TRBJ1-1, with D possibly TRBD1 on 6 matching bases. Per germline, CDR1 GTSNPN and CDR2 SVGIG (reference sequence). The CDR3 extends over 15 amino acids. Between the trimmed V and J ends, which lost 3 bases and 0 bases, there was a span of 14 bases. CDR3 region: CAWSAGQPMNTEAFF. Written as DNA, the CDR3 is TGTGCCTGGAGCGCAGGACAGCCAATGAACACTGAAGCTTTCTTT.

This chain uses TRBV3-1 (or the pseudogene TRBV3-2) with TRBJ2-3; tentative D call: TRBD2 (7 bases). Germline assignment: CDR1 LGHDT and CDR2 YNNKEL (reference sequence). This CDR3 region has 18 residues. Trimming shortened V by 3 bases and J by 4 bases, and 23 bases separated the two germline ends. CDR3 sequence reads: CASSQIVRRGGGPDTQYF. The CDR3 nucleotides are TGTGCCAGCAGCCAGATTGTCAGAAGAGGGGGGGGCCCAGATACGCAGTATTTT.

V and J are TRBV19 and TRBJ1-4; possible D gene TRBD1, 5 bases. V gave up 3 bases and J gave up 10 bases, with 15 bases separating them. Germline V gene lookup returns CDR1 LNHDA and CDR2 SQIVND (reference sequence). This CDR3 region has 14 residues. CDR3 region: CASSMTDGVVKLFF. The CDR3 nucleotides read TGTGCCAGTAGTATGACAGACGGAGTGGTAAAACTGTTTTTT.

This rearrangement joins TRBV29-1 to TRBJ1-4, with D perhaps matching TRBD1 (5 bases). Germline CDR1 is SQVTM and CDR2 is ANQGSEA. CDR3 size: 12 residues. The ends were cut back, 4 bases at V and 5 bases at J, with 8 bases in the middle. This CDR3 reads CSVATGNEKLFF. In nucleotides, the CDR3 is TGCAGCGTTGCAACAGGAAATGAAAAACTGTTTTTT.

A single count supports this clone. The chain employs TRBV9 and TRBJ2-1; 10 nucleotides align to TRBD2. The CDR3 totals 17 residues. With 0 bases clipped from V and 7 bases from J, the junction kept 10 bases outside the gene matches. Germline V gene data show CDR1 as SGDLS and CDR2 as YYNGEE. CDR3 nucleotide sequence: TGTGCCAGCAGCGTAGAAGCTAGCGGGGGAGGGGGGAATGAGCAGTTCTTC. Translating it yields CASSVEASGGGGNEQFF.

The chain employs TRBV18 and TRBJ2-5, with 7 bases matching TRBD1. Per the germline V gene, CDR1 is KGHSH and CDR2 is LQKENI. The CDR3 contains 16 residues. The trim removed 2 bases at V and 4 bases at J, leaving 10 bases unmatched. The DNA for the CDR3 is TGTGCCAGCTCACCAAGGGCACGACAGGGTCGAGAGACCCAGTACTTC. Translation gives CASSPRARQGRETQYF.

The CDR3 loop is CASSPDRVSQYF. For the CDR3, the DNA is TGTGCCAGCAGCCCCGACAGGGTATCTCAGTACTTC. This chain joins TRBV12-3 or TRBV12-4 and TRBJ2-5; 7 nucleotides agree with TRBD1. The CDR3 contains 12 residues. The trim removed 6 bases at V and 11 bases at J, leaving 9 bases unmatched.

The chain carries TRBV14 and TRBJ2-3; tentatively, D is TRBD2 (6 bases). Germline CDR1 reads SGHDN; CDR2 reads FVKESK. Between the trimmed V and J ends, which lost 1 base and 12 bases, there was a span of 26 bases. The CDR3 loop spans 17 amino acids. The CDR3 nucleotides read TGTGCCAGCAGCCAAGCAGAAACTAGCTCGAGCCCGGAGGCTCAGTATTTT. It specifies CASSQAETSSSPEAQYF.

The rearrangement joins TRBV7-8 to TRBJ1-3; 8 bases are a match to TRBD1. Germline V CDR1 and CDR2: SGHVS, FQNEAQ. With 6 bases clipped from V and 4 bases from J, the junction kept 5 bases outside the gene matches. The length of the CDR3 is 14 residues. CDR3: CASSPDRGGNTIYF. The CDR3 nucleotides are TGTGCCAGCAGTCCTGACAGGGGAGGAAACACCATATATTTT.

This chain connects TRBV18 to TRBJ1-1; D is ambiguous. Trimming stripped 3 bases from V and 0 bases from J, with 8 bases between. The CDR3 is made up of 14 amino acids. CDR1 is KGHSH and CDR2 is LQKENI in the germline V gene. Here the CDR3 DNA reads TGTGCCAGCTCACCGGCCGAAATGAACACTGAAGCTTTCTTT. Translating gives CASSPAEMNTEAFF.

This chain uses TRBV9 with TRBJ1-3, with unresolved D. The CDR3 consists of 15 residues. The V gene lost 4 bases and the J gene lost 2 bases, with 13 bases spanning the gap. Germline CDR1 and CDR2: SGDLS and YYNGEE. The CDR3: CASSRSAVTGNTIYF. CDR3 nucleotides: TGTGCCAGCAGCAGATCGGCGGTTACTGGAAACACCATATATTTT.

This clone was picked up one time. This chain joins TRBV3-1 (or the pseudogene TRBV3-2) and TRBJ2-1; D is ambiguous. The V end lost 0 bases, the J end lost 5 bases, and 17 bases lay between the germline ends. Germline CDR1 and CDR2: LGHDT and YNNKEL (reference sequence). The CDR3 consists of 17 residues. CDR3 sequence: CASSQDKTSLLHNEQFF. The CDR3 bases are TGTGCCAGCAGCCAAGATAAGACTTCCCTCTTACACAATGAGCAGTTCTTC.

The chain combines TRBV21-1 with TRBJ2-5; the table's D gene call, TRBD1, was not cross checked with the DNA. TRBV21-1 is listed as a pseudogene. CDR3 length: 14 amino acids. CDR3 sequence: CASSTYRGQETQYF. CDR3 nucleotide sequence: TGTGCCAGCAGCACCTACAGGGGCCAAGAGACCCAGTACTTC.

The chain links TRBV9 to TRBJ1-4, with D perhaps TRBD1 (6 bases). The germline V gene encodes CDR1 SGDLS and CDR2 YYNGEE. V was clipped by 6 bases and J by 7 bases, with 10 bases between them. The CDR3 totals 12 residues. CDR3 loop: CASKGDTEKLFF. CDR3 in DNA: TGTGCCAGCAAGGGGGACACTGAAAAACTGTTTTTT. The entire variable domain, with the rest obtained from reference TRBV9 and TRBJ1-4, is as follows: DSGVTQTPKHLITATGQRVTLRCSPRSGDLSVYWYQQSLDQGLQFLIQYYNGEERAKGNILERFSAQQFPDLHSELNLSSLELGDSALYFCASKGDTEKLFFGSGTQLSVL.

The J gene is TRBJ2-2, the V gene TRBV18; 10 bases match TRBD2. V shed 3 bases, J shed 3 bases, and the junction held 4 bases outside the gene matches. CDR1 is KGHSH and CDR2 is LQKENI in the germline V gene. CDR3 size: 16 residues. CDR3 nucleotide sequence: TGTGCCAGCTCACCCCTAGCGGGGGTTCACACCGGGGAGCTGTTTTTT. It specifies CASSPLAGVHTGELFF.

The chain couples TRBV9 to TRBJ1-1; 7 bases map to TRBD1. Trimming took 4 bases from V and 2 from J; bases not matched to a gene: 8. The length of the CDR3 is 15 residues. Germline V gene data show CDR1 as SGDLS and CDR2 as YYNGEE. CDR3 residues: CASSTWDRQNTEAFF. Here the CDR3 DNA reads TGTGCCAGCAGCACGTGGGACAGACAAAACACTGAAGCTTTCTTT.

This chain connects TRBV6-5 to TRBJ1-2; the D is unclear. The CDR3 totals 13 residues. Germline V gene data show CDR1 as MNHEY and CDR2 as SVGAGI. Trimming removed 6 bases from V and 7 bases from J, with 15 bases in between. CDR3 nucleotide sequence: TGTGCCAGCAGCTCAGCAGGTGTTCGTGGCTACACCTTC. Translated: CASSSAGVRGYTF.

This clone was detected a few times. CDR3: CASGASGGKETQYF. The CDR3 nucleotides are TGTGCCAGCGGCGCTAGCGGGGGGAAAGAGACCCAGTACTTC. The gene calls are TRBV9 and TRBJ2-5; the match to TRBD2 covers 11 bases. CDR3 length equals 14 residues. The trim removed 7 bases at V and 3 bases at J, leaving 5 bases unmatched. CDR1 and CDR2 from the germline V gene are SGDLS and YYNGEE.

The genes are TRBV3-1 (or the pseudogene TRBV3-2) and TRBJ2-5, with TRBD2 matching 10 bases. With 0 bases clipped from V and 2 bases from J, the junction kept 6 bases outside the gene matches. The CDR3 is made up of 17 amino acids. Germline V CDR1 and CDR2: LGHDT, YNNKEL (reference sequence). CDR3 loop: CASSQDRWTSGQETQYF. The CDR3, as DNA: TGTGCCAGCAGCCAAGATCGATGGACTAGCGGACAAGAGACCCAGTACTTC.

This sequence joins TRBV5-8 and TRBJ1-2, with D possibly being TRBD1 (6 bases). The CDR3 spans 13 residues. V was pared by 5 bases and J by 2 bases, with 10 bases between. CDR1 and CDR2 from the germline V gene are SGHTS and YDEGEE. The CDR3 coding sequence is TGTGCCAGCAGTTTTACAGGGAACTATGGCTACACCTTC. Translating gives CASSFTGNYGYTF. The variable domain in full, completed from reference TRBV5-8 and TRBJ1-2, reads EAGVTQSPTHLIKTRGQQATLRCSPISGHTSVYWYQQALGLGLQFLLWYDEGEERNRGNFPPRFSGRQFPNYSSELNVNALELEDSALYLCASSFTGNYGYTFGSGTRLTVV.

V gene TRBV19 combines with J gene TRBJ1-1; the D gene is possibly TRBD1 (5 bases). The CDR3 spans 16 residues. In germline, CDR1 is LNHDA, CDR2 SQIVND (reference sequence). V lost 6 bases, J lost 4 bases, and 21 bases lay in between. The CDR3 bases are TGTGCCAGTAGCAAAAACCCTCAGGGTTTTAGCACTGAAGCTTTCTTT. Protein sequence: CASSKNPQGFSTEAFF.

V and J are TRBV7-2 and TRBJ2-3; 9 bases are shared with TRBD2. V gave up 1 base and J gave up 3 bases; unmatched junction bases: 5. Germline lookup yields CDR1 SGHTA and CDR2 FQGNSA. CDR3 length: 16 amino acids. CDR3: CASSLVSLAGTDTQYF. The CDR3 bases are TGTGCCAGCAGCTTAGTATCGCTAGCGGGGACAGATACGCAGTATTTT.

The DNA of the CDR3 is TGCAGCGTTGAAGATCGTCGGGGGAAAAACTCCTACGAGCAGTACTTC. Its protein product is CSVEDRRGKNSYEQYF. The chain recombines TRBV29-1 with TRBJ2-7; D might be TRBD2 (6 bases). The germline V gene has CDR1 SQVTM and CDR2 ANQGSEA. Trimming removed 0 bases from V and 0 bases from J, with 15 bases in between. The CDR3 has 16 amino acids.

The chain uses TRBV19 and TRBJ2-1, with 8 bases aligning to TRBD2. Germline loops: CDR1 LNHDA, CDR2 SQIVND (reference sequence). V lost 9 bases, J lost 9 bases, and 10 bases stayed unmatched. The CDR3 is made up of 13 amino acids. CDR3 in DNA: TGTGCCAGCGTCTCGACTAGCGTGGCTGAGCAGTTCTTC. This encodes CASVSTSVAEQFF.

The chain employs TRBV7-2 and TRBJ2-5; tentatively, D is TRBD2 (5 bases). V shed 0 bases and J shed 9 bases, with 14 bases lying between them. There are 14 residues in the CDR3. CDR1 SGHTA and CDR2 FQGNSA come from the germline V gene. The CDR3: CASSLAIGNDAQYF. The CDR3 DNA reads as TGTGCCAGCAGCTTAGCGATCGGGAATGACGCCCAGTACTTC. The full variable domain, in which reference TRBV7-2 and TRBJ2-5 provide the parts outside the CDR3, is GAGVSQSPSNKVTEKGKDVELRCDPISGHTALYWYRQSLGQGLEFLIYFQGNSAPDKSGLPSDRFSAERTGGSVSTLTIQRTQQEDSAVYLCASSLAIGNDAQYFGPGTRLLVL.

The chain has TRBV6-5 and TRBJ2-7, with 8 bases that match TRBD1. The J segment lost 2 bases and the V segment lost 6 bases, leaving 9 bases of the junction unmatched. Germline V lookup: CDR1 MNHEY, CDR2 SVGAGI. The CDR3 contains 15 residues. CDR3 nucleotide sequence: TGTGCCAGCAGCGCAACTTGGACAGGGCCCTACGAGCAGTACTTC. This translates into CASSATWTGPYEQYF.

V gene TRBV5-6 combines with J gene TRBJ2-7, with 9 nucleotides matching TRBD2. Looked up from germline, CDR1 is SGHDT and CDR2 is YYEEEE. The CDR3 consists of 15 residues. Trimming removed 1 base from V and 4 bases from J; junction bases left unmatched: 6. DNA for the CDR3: TGTGCCAGCAGCTTGATAAGCGGGGGGTTTTACGAGCAGTACTTC. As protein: CASSLISGGFYEQYF.